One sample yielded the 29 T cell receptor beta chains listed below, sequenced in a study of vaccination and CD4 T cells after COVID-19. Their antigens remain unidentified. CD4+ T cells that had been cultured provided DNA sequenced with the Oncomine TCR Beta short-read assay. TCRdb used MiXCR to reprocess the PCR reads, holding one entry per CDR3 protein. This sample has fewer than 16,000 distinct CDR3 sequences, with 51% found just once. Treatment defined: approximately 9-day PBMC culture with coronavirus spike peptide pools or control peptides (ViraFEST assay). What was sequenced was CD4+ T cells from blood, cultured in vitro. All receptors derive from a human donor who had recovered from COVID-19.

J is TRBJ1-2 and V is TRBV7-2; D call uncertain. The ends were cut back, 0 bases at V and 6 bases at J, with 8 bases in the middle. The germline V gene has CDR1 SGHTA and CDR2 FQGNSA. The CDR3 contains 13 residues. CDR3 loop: CASSLAGPHGYTF. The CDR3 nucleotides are TGTGCCAGCAGCTTAGCAGGTCCACATGGCTACACCTTC.

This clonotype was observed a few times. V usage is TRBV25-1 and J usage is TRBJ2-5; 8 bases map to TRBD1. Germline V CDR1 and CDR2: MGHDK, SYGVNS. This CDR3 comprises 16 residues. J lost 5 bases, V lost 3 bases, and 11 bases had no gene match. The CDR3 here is CASSDPPGGLGETQYF. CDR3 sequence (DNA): TGTGCCAGCAGTGACCCCCCAGGGGGCCTTGGGGAGACCCAGTACTTC.

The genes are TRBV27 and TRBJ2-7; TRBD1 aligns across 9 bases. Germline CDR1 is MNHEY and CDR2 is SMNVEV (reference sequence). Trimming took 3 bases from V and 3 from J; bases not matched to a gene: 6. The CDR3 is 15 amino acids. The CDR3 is CASSFYGTGSYEQYF. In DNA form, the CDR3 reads TGTGCCAGCAGTTTTTATGGGACAGGGAGCTACGAGCAGTACTTC.

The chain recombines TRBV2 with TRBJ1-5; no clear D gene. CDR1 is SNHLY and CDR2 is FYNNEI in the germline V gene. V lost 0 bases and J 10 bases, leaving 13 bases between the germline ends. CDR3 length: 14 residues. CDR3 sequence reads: CASSEARGSGPQHF. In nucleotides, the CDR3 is TGTGCCAGCAGTGAAGCACGGGGATCAGGTCCCCAGCATTTT. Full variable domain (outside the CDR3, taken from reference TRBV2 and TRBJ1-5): EPEVTQTPSHQVTQMGQEVILRCVPISNHLYFYWYRQILGQKVEFLVSFYNNEISEKSEIFDDQFSVERPDGSNFTLKIRSTKLEDSAMYFCASSEARGSGPQHFGDGTRLSIL.

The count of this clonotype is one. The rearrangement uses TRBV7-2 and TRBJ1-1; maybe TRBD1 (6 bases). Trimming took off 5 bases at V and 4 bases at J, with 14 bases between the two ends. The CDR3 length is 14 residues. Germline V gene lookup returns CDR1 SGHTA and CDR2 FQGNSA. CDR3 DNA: TGTGCCAGCAGCCTGACAGGTCTAGGCACTGAAGCTTTCTTT. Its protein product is CASSLTGLGTEAFF.

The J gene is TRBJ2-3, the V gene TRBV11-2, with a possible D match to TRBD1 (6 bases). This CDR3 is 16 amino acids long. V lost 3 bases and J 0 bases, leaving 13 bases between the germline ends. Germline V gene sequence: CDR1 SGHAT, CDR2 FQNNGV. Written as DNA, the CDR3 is TGTGCCAGCAGCTTTTGGGGGCGGGCTAGCACAGATACGCAGTATTTT. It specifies CASSFWGRASTDTQYF. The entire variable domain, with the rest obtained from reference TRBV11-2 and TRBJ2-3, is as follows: EAGVAQSPRYKIIEKRQSVAFWCNPISGHATLYWYQQILGQGPKLLIQFQNNGVVDDSQLPKDRFSAERLKGVDSTLKIQPAKLEDSAVYLCASSFWGRASTDTQYFGPGTRLTVL.

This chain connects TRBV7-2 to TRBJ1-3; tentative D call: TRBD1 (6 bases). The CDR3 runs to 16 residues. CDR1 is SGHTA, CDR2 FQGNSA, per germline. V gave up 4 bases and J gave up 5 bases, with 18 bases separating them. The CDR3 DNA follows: TGTGCCAGCAGCTCCGACGGACGAACAGGGAGAAACACCATATATTTT. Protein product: CASSSDGRTGRNTIYF.

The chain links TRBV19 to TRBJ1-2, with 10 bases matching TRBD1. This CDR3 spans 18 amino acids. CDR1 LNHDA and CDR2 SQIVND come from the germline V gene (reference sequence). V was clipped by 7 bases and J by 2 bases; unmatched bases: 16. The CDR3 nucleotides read TGTGCCAGTACCAGTGGGGTCGGACAGGGGGGAAGAAACTATGGCTACACCTTC. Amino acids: CASTSGVGQGGRNYGYTF. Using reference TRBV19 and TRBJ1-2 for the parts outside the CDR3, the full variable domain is DGGITQSPKYLFRKEGQNVTLSCEQNLNHDAMYWYRQDPGQGLRLIYYSQIVNDFQKGDIAEGYSVSREKKESFPLTVTSAQKNPTAFYLCASTSGVGQGGRNYGYTFGSGTRLTVV.

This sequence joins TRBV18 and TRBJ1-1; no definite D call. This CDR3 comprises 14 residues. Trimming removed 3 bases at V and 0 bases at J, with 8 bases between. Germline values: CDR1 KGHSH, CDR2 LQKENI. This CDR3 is CASSPNNLNTEAFF. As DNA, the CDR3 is TGTGCCAGCTCACCCAACAATCTGAACACTGAAGCTTTCTTT.

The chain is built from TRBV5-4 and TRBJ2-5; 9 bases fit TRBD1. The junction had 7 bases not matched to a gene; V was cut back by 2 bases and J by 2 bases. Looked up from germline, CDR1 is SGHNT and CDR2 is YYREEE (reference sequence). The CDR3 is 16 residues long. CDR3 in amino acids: CASSFTTGGSQETQYF. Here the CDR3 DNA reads TGTGCCAGCAGCTTTACGACAGGGGGGAGTCAAGAGACCCAGTACTTC.

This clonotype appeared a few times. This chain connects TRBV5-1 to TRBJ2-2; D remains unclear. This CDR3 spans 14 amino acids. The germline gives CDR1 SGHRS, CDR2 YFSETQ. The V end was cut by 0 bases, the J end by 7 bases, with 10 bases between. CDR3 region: CASSLEGSHGELFF. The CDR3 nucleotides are TGCGCCAGCAGCTTGGAAGGAAGTCACGGGGAGCTGTTTTTT. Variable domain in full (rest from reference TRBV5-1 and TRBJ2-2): KAGVTQTPRYLIKTRGQQVTLSCSPISGHRSVSWYQQTPGQGLQFLFEYFSETQRNKGNFPGRFSGRQFSNSRSEMNVSTLELGDSALYLCASSLEGSHGELFFGEGSRLTVL.

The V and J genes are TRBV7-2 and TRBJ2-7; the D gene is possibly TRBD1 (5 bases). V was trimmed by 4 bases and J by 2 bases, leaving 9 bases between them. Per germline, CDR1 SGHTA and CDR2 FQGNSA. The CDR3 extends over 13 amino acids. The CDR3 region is CASSYDSTYEQYF. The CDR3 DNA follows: TGTGCCAGCAGCTACGACAGCACCTACGAGCAGTACTTC.

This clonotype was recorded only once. The CDR3 sequence is CASSFSPGRLYGYTF. Here the CDR3 DNA reads TGTGCCAGCAGCTTCTCGCCGGGACGGCTGTATGGCTACACCTTC. The chain recombines TRBV11-3 with TRBJ1-2; D perhaps matches TRBD1 (5 bases). The CDR3 length is 15 residues. In germline, CDR1 is SGHNT, CDR2 YENEEA. Trimming removed 3 bases from V and 5 bases from J, with 16 bases in between.

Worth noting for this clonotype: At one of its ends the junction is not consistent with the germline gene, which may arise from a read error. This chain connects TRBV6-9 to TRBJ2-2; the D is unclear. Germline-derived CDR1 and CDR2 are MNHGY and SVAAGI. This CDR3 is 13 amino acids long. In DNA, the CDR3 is TGTGCCAGCAGATATTCGAACACCGGGGAGCTGTTTTTT. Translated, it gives CASRYSNTGELFF.

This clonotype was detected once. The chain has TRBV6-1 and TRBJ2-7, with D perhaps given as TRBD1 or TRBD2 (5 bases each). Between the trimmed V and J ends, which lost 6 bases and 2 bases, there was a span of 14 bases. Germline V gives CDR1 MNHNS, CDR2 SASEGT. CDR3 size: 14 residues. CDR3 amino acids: CASSRGALTYEQYF. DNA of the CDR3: TGTGCCAGCAGCCGAGGGGCTTTAACCTACGAGCAGTACTTC.

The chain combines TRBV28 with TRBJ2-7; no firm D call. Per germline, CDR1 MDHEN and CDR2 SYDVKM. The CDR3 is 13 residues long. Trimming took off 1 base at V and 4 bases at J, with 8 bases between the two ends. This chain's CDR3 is CASSLSQIYEQYF. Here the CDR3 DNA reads TGTGCCAGCAGTTTATCCCAGATATACGAGCAGTACTTC. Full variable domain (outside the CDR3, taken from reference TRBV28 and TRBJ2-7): DVKVTQSSRYLVKRTGEKVFLECVQDMDHENMFWYRQDPGLGLRLIYFSYDVKMKEKGDIPEGYSVSREKKERFSLILESASTNQTSMYLCASSLSQIYEQYFGPGTRLTVT.

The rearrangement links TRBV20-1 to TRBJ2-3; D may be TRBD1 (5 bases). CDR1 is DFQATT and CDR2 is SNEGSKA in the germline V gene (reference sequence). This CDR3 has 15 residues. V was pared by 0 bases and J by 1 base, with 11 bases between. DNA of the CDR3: TGCAGTGCTAGAGATGGGGCTAGTGGCACAGATACGCAGTATTTT. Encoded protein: CSARDGASGTDTQYF.

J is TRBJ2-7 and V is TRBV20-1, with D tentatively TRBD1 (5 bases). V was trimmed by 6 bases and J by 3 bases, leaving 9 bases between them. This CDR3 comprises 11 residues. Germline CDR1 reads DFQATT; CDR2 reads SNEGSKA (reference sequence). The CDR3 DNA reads TGCAGTGCCGGTGACAGCTACGAGCAGTACTTC. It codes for CSAGDSYEQYF.

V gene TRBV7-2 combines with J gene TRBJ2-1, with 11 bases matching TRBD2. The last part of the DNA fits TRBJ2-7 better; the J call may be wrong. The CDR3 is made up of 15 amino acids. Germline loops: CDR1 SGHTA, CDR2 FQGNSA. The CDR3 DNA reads TGTGCCAGCAGCTCGACTAGCGGGAATCCTTACGAGCAGTACTTC. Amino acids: CASSSTSGNPYEQYF.

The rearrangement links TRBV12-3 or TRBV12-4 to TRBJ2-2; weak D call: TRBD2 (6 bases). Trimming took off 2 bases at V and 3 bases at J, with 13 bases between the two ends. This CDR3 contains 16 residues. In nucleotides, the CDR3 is TGTGCCAGCAGTTTAAGGCCCGGGGGTTACACCGGGGAGCTGTTTTTT. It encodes CASSLRPGGYTGELFF.

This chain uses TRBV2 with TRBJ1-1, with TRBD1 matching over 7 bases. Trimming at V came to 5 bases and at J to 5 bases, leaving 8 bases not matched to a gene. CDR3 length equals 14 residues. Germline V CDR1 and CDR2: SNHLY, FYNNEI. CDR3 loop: CASSIQGPQTEAFF. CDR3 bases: TGTGCCAGCAGTATACAGGGGCCCCAAACTGAAGCTTTCTTT.

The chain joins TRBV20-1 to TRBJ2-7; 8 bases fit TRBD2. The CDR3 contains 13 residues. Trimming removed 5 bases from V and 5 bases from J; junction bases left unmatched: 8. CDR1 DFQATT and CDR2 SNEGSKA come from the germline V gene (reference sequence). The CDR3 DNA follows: TGCAGTGCTGAAAGCGGGAGTGGGGACGAGCAGTACTTC. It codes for CSAESGSGDEQYF.

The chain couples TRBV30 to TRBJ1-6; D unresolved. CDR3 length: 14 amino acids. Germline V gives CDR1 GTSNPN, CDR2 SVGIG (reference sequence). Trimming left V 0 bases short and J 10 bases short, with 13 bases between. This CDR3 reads CAWSVRSRASPLHF. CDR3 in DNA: TGTGCCTGGAGTGTACGCTCCCGGGCATCACCCCTCCACTTT.

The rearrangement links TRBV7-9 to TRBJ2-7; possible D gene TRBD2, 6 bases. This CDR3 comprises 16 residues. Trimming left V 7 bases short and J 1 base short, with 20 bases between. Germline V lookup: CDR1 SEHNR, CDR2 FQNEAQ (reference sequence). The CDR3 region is CASTPAGNRLSYEQYF. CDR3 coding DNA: TGTGCCAGCACCCCGGCGGGAAACAGATTGTCCTACGAGCAGTACTTC.

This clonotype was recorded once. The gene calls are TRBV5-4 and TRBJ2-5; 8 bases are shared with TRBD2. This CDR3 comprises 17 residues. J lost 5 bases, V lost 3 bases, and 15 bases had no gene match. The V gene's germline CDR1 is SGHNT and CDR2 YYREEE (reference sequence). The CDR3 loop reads CASSSPGGGRASETQYF. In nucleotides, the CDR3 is TGTGCCAGCAGCTCCCCGGGCGGGGGGCGGGCAAGCGAGACCCAGTACTTC. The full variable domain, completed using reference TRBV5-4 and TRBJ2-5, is ETGVTQSPTHLIKTRGQQVTLRCSSQSGHNTVSWYQQALGQGPQFIFQYYREEENGRGNFPPRFSGLQFPNYSSELNVNALELDDSALYLCASSSPGGGRASETQYFGPGTRLLVL.

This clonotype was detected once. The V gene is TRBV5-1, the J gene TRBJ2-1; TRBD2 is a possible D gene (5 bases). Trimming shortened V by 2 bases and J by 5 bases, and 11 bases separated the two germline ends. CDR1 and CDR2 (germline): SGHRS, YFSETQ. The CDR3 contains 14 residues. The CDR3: CASSLPSGNNEQFF. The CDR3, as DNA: TGCGCCAGCAGCTTACCCAGCGGCAACAATGAGCAGTTCTTC.

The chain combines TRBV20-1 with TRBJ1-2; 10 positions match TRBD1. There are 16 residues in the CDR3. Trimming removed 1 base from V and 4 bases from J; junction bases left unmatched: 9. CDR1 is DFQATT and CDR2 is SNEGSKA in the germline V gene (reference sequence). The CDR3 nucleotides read TGCAGTGCTAGAGGGCCTAGACAGGGGGCCCTCTATGGCTACACCTTC. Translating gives CSARGPRQGALYGYTF.

CDR3 nucleotides: TGTGCCAGCAGCTCTCGAGCGGGAAGGACCTACGAGCAGTACTTC. The encoded protein is CASSSRAGRTYEQYF. This rearrangement joins TRBV7-2 to TRBJ2-7; TRBD2 matches at 7 bases. In germline, CDR1 is SGHTA, CDR2 FQGNSA. V lost 4 bases and J lost 2; bases outside the gene matches: 8. This CDR3 contains 15 residues. The whole variable domain, filled in from reference TRBV7-2 and TRBJ2-7, reads GAGVSQSPSNKVTEKGKDVELRCDPISGHTALYWYRQSLGQGLEFLIYFQGNSAPDKSGLPSDRFSAERTGGSVSTLTIQRTQQEDSAVYLCASSSRAGRTYEQYFGPGTRLTVT.

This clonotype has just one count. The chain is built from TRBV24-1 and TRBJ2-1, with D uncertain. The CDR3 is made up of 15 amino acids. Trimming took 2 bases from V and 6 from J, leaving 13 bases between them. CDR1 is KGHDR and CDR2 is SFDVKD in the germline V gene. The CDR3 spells CATSDSSKGRNEQFF. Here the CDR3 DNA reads TGTGCCACCAGTGATTCGAGTAAGGGCCGCAATGAGCAGTTCTTC.